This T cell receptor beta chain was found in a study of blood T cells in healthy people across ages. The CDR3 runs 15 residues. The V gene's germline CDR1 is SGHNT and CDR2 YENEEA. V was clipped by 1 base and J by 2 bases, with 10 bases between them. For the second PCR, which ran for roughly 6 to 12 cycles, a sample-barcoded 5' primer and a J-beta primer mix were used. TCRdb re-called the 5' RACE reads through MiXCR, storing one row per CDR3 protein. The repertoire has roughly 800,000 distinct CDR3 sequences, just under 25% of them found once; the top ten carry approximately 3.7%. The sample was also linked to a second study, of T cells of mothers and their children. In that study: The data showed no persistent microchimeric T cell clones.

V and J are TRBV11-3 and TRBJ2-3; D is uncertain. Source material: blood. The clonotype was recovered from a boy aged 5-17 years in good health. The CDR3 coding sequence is TGTGCCAGCAGCTTAGTCAGCGCATACACAGATACGCAGTATTTT. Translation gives CASSLVSAYTDTQYF.